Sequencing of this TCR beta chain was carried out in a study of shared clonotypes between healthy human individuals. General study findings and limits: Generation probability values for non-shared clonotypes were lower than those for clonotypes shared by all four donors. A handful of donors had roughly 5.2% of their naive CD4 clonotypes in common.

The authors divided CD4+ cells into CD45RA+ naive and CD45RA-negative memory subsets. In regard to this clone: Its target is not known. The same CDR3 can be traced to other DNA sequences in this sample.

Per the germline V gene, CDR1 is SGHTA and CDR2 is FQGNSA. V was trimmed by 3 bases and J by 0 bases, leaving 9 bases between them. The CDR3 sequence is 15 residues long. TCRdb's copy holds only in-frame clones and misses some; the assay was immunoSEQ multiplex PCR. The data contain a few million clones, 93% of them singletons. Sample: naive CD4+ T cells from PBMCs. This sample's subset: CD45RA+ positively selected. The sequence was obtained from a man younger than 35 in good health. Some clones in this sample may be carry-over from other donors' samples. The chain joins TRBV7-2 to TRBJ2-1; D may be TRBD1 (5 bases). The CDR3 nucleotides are TGTGCCAGCAGCTTGGGGCCGAGCTCCTACAATGAGCAGTTCTTC. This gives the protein CASSLGPSSYNEQFF.